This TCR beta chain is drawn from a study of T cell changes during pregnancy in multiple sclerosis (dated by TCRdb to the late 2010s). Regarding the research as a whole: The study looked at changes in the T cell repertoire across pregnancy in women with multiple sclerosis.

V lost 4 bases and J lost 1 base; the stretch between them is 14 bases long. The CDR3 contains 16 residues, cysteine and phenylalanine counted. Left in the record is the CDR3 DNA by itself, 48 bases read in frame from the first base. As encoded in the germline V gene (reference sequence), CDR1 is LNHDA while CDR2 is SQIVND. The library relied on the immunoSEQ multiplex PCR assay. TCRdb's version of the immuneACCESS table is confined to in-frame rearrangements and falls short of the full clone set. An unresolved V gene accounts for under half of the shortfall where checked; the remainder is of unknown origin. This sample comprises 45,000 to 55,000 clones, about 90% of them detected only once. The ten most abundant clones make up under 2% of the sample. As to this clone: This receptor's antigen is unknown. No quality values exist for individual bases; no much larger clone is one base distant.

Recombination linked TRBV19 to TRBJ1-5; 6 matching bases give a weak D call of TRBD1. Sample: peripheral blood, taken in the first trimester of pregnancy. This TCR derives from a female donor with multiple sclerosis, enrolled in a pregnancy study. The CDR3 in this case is CASSRADRRSNQPQHF. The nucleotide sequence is TGTGCCAGTAGTAGGGCCGACAGGCGAAGCAATCAGCCCCAGCATTTT.